This T cell receptor (beta chain) is drawn from a study of shared clonotypes between healthy human individuals. Naive CD8 cells lacked CD45RO, underwent positive selection for CCR7 and left out terminally differentiated effector memory CD45RA+ cells. About this clone itself: The antigen is not known.

Study outcomes and limitations: Blood alone was sampled, and tissue repertoires likely differ. Shared clonotypes across all four donors exceeded non-shared ones in generation probability.

Assay used: immunoSEQ multiplex PCR; TCRdb lists only in-frame clones, some missing. The profile covers about 2.1 million clones, with about 93% appearing a single time and under 2% taken by the ten largest. The CDR3 runs to 17 residues. Germline trimming cut 0 bases from V and 3 bases from J; bases unmatched to any gene: 12. The V gene's germline CDR1 is SGDLS and CDR2 YYNGEE. V and J are TRBV9 and TRBJ2-7, with 7 bases matching TRBD2. The sequence was obtained from a man aged 18 to 35 in good health. Some clones in this sample may be carry-over from other donors' samples. The sample consisted of naive CD8+ T cells from PBMCs. The DNA of the CDR3 is TGTGCCAGCAGCGTAGCGGGGGGTTCGGGGATAGGCTACGAGCAGTACTTC. Protein: CASSVAGGSGIGYEQYF. The full variable domain, with the rest looked up from reference TRBV9 and TRBJ2-7, is DSGVTQTPKHLITATGQRVTLRCSPRSGDLSVYWYQQSLDQGLQFLIQYYNGEERAKGNILERFSAQQFPDLHSELNLSSLELGDSALYFCASSVAGGSGIGYEQYFGPGTRLTVT.